A single T cell receptor (beta chain) is shown here with its context. What it binds is unknown. The V end lost 5 bases, the J end lost 4 bases, and 11 bases lay between the germline ends. The CDR3 loop spans 13 amino acids. These data come from a study of T cells after yellow fever vaccination. Study in general: For low cell numbers, libraries were made with SMART-Seq v4 Ultra Low Input. Study findings and constraints: Secondary responses were weaker yet peaked faster, day 5 versus 15.

TCRdb reprocessed the 5' RACE reads via MiXCR and lists one record per CDR3 protein. The sample holds some 350,000 distinct CDR3 sequences, 3% to 4.5% seen once. V is TRBV12-3 or TRBV12-4 and J is TRBJ1-2; D is perhaps TRBD1 (5 bases). This receptor was taken from a man aged 18-30 years who received the YFV17D yellow fever vaccine. The sequences come from PBMCs, collected 5 days after the yellow fever booster vaccination. The CDR3 spells CASSAGLIYGYTF. In nucleotides, the CDR3 is TGTGCCAGCAGTGCGGGACTGATCTATGGCTACACCTTC.